The next 2 T cell receptor beta chains were all read from a single sample in a study of cytomegalovirus exposure and HLA in healthy donors. The PCR was carried out with 60 Vbeta primers and 13 Jbeta primers. Assay used: immunoSEQ multiplex PCR; TCRdb lists only in-frame clones, some missing. The sample shows some 85,000 clones, about 88% of them seen only once. The sample taken for sequencing was PBMCs. The source is a woman between 45 and 65 years old in good health and CMV-seronegative.

V usage is TRBV7-9 and J usage is TRBJ2-5, with D perhaps matching TRBD2 (6 bases). Trimming left V 5 bases short and J 5 bases short, with 18 bases between. Germline V CDR1 and CDR2: SEHNR, FQNEAQ (reference sequence). This CDR3 comprises 15 residues. In DNA, the CDR3 is TGTGCCAGCAGCCCCTCCGGAGGAGGGGCGGAGACCCAGTACTTC. Residues: CASSPSGGGAETQYF.

The chain has TRBV5-1 and TRBJ1-2; a possible D gene is TRBD1 (6 bases). The germline V gene encodes CDR1 SGHRS and CDR2 YFSETQ. The CDR3 consists of 14 residues. V lost 0 bases and J 4 bases, leaving 10 bases between the germline ends. Here the CDR3 DNA reads TGCGCCAGCAGCTTGGGGACAGAAGCCTATGGCTACACCTTC. Translating gives CASSLGTEAYGYTF.